A selection of T cell receptor beta chains follows, all from one sample in a study of blood T cells in healthy people across ages. One entry per CDR3 protein, called by TCRdb with MiXCR from the 5' RACE reads. The sample records approximately 1,100,000 distinct CDR3 sequences, less than 50% being singletons. The specimen sequenced was blood. These receptors came from a woman in her sixties in good health. Each CDR3 is given with its conserved first and last residue. Each record gives: clone size, J gene, V gene, D gene, CDR3 protein, CDR3 DNA. D genes are given only for firm matches. The size field is filled for only some rows; it gives once, few, many or a size class.

>few|TRBJ2-7|TRBV28|TRBD2
CASSFPPSGTPNSYEQYF
TGTGCCAGCAGTTTCCCGCCTAGCGGGACCCCTAACTCCTACGAGCAGTACTTC
>NA|TRBJ1-1|TRBV29-1|NA
CSAEGSSEAFF
TGCAGCGCCGAGGGTTCTTCTGAAGCTTTCTTT
>NA|TRBJ2-1|TRBV12-5|TRBD1
CASGRDRDSYNEQFF
TGTGCTAGTGGCCGAGACAGGGACTCCTACAATGAGCAGTTCTTC
>many|TRBJ2-5|TRBV18|NA
CASSPEGTNSYF
TGTGCCAGCTCACCTGAGGGAACTAACTCGTACTTC
>few|TRBJ2-1|TRBV3-1|NA
CASSQEAWGNEQFF
TGTGCCAGCAGCCAAGAAGCATGGGGCAATGAGCAGTTCTTC
>NA|TRBJ1-1|TRBV12-3/TRBV12-4|TRBD1
CASSSGTGGRTEAFF
TGTGCCAGCAGCTCCGGGACAGGGGGGCGGACTGAAGCTTTCTTT
>many|TRBJ2-7|TRBV5-1|NA
CASSPLRDGNYEQYF
TGCGCCAGCAGCCCGCTCCGGGACGGGAACTACGAGCAGTACTTC
>NA|TRBJ2-3|TRBV12-3/TRBV12-4|NA
CASTHGTTSTDTQYF
TGTGCCAGCACCCACGGAACTACTAGCACAGATACGCAGTATTTT
>NA|TRBJ2-7|TRBV5-5|TRBD1
CASSPILRDSHYEQYF
TGTGCCAGCAGCCCGATACTCCGGGACAGTCACTACGAGCAGTACTTC
>many|TRBJ2-7|TRBV11-2|NA
CASSLGLVNSGEQYF
TGTGCCAGCAGCTTAGGACTAGTAAACTCCGGGGAGCAGTACTTC
>few|TRBJ2-7|TRBV29-1|TRBD1
CSVEGTGVPYEQYF
TGCAGCGTTGAAGGGACAGGGGTCCCCTACGAGCAGTACTTC
>NA|TRBJ1-1|TRBV12-3/TRBV12-4|NA
CASSPKNTEAFF
TGTGCCAGCAGCCCCAAGAACACTGAAGCTTTCTTT
>NA|TRBJ2-1|TRBV20-1|TRBD2
CSARASPGLAGVGSYNEQFF
TGCAGTGCTAGAGCGAGTCCGGGACTAGCGGGAGTAGGATCCTACAATGAGCAGTTCTTC
>NA|TRBJ2-1|TRBV5-1|TRBD2
CASSLVVLAGVSYNEQFF
TGCGCCAGCAGCTTGGTGGTACTAGCGGGAGTGTCCTACAATGAGCAGTTCTTC
>NA|TRBJ2-1|TRBV6-2/TRBV6-3|NA
CASSSDSPSYNEQFF
TGTGCCAGCAGTTCGGACTCCCCCTCCTACAATGAGCAGTTCTTC
>NA|TRBJ2-3|TRBV7-6|TRBD2
CASSHTGSGSSADTQYF
TGTGCCAGCAGCCACACGGGGAGCGGGAGTTCCGCAGATACGCAGTATTTT
>NA|TRBJ2-3|TRBV7-6|NA
CASSLAPTDGVSTDTQYF
TGTGCCAGCAGCTTAGCTCCCACCGATGGGGTTAGCACAGATACGCAGTATTTT
>NA|TRBJ1-2|TRBV13|TRBD1
CASSHRTGEASGYTF
TGTGCCAGCAGCCACCGGACAGGGGAAGCCAGCGGCTACACCTTC
>NA|TRBJ2-5|TRBV3-1|NA
CASSMTGGKQETQYF
TGTGCCAGCAGTATGACCGGAGGGAAACAAGAGACCCAGTACTTC
>NA|TRBJ2-2|TRBV12-3/TRBV12-4|NA
CASTSRGARSGELFF
TGTGCCAGCACCAGTCGGGGGGCGCGGTCCGGGGAGCTGTTTTTT
>NA|TRBJ2-1|TRBV6-5|TRBD2
CASTGTAGALNEQFF
TGTGCCAGCACAGGTACGGCGGGAGCTCTCAATGAGCAGTTCTTC
>NA|TRBJ2-7|TRBV13|NA
CASRKAGTNDEQYF
TGTGCCAGCAGAAAAGCCGGGACGAACGACGAGCAGTACTTC
>NA|TRBJ2-7|TRBV13|TRBD2
CASSSWTSGSLTYHEQYF
TGTGCCAGCAGCTCATGGACTAGCGGGAGCTTAACCTACCACGAGCAGTACTTC
>many|TRBJ2-7|TRBV29-1|NA
CSVEDPNEQYF
TGCAGCGTTGAAGATCCCAACGAGCAGTACTTC
>NA|TRBJ2-1|TRBV7-2|TRBD2
CASRGGLVPGSYNEQFF
TGTGCCAGCAGGGGCGGACTAGTTCCAGGCTCCTACAATGAGCAGTTCTTC
>few|TRBJ2-3|TRBV9|NA
CASSRVGLDTQYF
TGTGCCAGCAGCAGAGTTGGGTTGGATACGCAGTATTTT
>NA|TRBJ2-1|TRBV28|NA
CASSFWGQSSYNEQFF
TGTGCCAGCAGTTTTTGGGGACAAAGCTCCTACAATGAGCAGTTCTTC
>few|TRBJ2-5|TRBV27|NA
CASSPRRADQETQYF
TGTGCCAGCAGTCCCAGAAGAGCGGATCAAGAGACCCAGTACTTC
>once|TRBJ2-7|TRBV20-1|NA
CSASGFAGSAGNGYEQYF
TGCAGTGCTAGTGGGTTTGCGGGCAGTGCGGGAAATGGTTACGAGCAGTACTTC
>NA|TRBJ2-2|TRBV3-1|NA
CASSQAGANTGELFF
TGTGCCAGCAGCCAAGCTGGGGCGAACACCGGGGAGCTGTTTTTT
>NA|TRBJ2-1|TRBV27|NA
CASSSPGGSGKNSYNEQFF
TGTGCCAGCAGTTCCCCGGGTGGGTCAGGTAAAAACTCCTACAATGAGCAGTTCTTC
>NA|TRBJ2-7|TRBV7-2|NA
CASSLGEVFYEQYF
TGTGCCAGCAGCTTAGGTGAAGTCTTCTACGAGCAGTACTTC
>few|TRBJ2-1|TRBV6-2/TRBV6-3|TRBD2
CASSAGLAGMDEQFF
TGTGCCAGCAGCGCCGGGCTAGCGGGAATGGATGAGCAGTTCTTC
>NA|TRBJ2-3|TRBV29-1|NA
CSAPRSTGRGTQYF
TGCAGCGCTCCTCGGAGCACAGGGCGGGGTACGCAGTATTTT
>NA|TRBJ2-7|TRBV12-3/TRBV12-4|NA
CASSLGEHEQYF
TGTGCCAGCAGTTTAGGAGAACACGAGCAGTACTTC
>many|TRBJ2-3|TRBV7-9|NA
CASSLDRGRTDTQYF
TGTGCCAGCAGCTTGGATAGGGGAAGAACAGATACGCAGTATTTT
>few|TRBJ2-7|TRBV28|NA
CASSWGGFNSGEQYF
TGTGCCAGCAGTTGGGGCGGGTTCAACTCGGGCGAGCAGTACTTC
>NA|TRBJ1-5|TRBV7-8|NA
CASSFKNSNQPQHF
TGTGCCAGCAGCTTCAAAAATAGCAATCAGCCCCAGCATTTT
>NA|TRBJ2-7|TRBV11-1|TRBD1
CASSNRGRAYEQYF
TGTGCCAGCAGCAACAGGGGGCGCGCCTACGAGCAGTACTTC
>NA|TRBJ1-2|TRBV10-3|NA
CAIDTGTYGYTF
TGTGCCATCGATACAGGGACATATGGCTACACCTTC
>few|TRBJ2-3|TRBV6-5|TRBD1
CARLQGITDTQYF
TGTGCCAGACTACAGGGGATAACAGATACGCAGTATTTT
>NA|TRBJ2-5|TRBV27|NA
CASRRRLVGPARETQYF
TGTGCCAGCAGGCGACGCCTTGTGGGGCCTGCGCGGGAGACCCAGTACTTC
>NA|TRBJ1-1|TRBV28|NA
CASSLLRVTEAFF
TGTGCCAGCAGTTTACTCAGGGTTACTGAAGCTTTCTTT
>few|TRBJ2-6|TRBV27|NA
CASSLATGANVLTF
TGTGCCAGCAGTTTAGCAACTGGGGCCAACGTCCTGACTTTC
>NA|TRBJ2-7|TRBV7-9|NA
CASSREGVTYEQYF
TGTGCCAGCAGCCGGGAAGGGGTTACCTACGAGCAGTACTTC
>few|TRBJ1-2|TRBV29-1|NA
CSVEDEVSSPNYGYTF
TGCAGCGTTGAAGACGAGGTATCAAGCCCCAACTATGGCTACACCTTC
>once|TRBJ1-1|TRBV4-1|NA
CASSQAGVGDTEAFF
TGCGCCAGCAGCCAAGCTGGGGTAGGGGACACTGAAGCTTTCTTT
>NA|TRBJ1-5|TRBV2|NA
CASRGDSNQPQHF
TGTGCCAGCAGGGGGGATAGCAATCAGCCCCAGCATTTT
>NA|TRBJ1-1|TRBV29-1|NA
CSVMNTEAFF
TGCAGCGTTATGAACACTGAAGCTTTCTTT
>NA|TRBJ1-4|TRBV3-1|NA
CASSQDEKLFF
TGTGCCAGCAGCCAAGATGAAAAACTGTTTTTT
>NA|TRBJ2-7|TRBV5-6|TRBD2
CASSLALAGSYNEQYF
TGTGCCAGCAGCTTGGCTCTAGCGGGATCCTACAATGAGCAGTACTTC
>few|TRBJ2-1|TRBV27|TRBD2
CASSRPGGGRNEQFF
TGTGCCAGCAGTAGACCCGGCGGGGGGAGGAATGAGCAGTTCTTC
>NA|TRBJ2-7|TRBV14|NA
CASSQEGDWGFYEQYF
TGTGCCAGCAGCCAAGAAGGGGACTGGGGCTTCTACGAGCAGTACTTC
>NA|TRBJ2-3|TRBV7-6|NA
CASSSWEVSSTDTQYF
TGTGCCAGCAGCTCTTGGGAGGTGTCTAGCACAGATACGCAGTATTTT
>NA|TRBJ2-3|TRBV21-1|NA
CASSRQGNTQYF
TGTGCCAGCAGCAGACAGGGTAATACGCAGTATTTT
>once|TRBJ2-1|TRBV6-2/TRBV6-3|TRBD2
CASIRASGEYNEQFF
TGTGCCAGCATCCGGGCTAGCGGGGAATACAATGAGCAGTTCTTC
>NA|TRBJ2-7|TRBV4-3|NA
CASSHELGGSYEQYF
TGCGCCAGCAGCCACGAGTTGGGTGGCTCCTACGAGCAGTACTTC
>few|TRBJ2-5|TRBV2|NA
CASSEGSNRETQYF
TGTGCCAGCAGTGAAGGAAGCAATCGGGAGACCCAGTACTTC
>NA|TRBJ2-1|TRBV27|NA
CASSLFLGLSYNEQFF
TGTGCCAGCAGTTTATTTCTGGGGTTATCCTACAATGAGCAGTTCTTC
>NA|TRBJ2-3|TRBV4-1|NA
CASSQAGIGTDMQYF
TGCGCCAGCAGCCAAGCAGGGATCGGCACAGATATGCAGTATTTT